This T cell receptor (beta chain) was sequenced in a study of early T cells in non-severe SARS-CoV-2 infection. Study-level information: Unsorted whole blood bulk RNA was sequenced, with unpaired chains.

General observations from the study: Anti-spike CD8 specificities were favored by VDJdb matching, whose results missed private and CD4 specificities.

Attachment of unique molecular identifiers to individual cDNA molecules was performed. TCRdb passed the 5' RACE reads through MiXCR, listing each CDR3 protein once. The repertoire holds under 100,000 distinct CDR3 sequences, with roughly 11% as singletons. The CDR3 is made up of 16 amino acids. The germline V gene has CDR1 LGHDT and CDR2 YNNKEL (reference sequence). V lost 3 bases, J lost 4 bases, and 16 bases lay in between. This clonotype was seen a handful of times. Its specificity is unknown. The sequencing input was whole blood. The rearrangement joins TRBV3-1 to TRBJ1-5; a weak D match, TRBD1 (5 bases). This TCR came from an adult who was a healthcare worker with PCR-confirmed SARS-CoV-2 infection or an uninfected control (not recorded which). CDR3 in amino acids: CASSQSSPGRNQPQHF. The DNA of the CDR3 is TGTGCCAGCAGCCAGAGTTCCCCAGGGAGGAATCAGCCCCAGCATTTT.